This passage covers 20 T cell receptor beta chains from one sample sequenced in a study of early T cells in non-severe SARS-CoV-2 infection. One entry per CDR3 protein, called by TCRdb with MiXCR from the 5' RACE reads. The repertoire consists of about 89,000 distinct CDR3 sequences, with about 15% occurring once and the leading ten covering 0.5% to 0.75%. The specimen was whole blood. Every receptor here comes from an adult who was a healthcare worker with PCR-confirmed SARS-CoV-2 infection or an uninfected control (not recorded which).

This clonotype was found many times. The chain recombines TRBV7-7 with TRBJ2-5; D is uncertain. Trimming stripped 2 bases from V and 2 bases from J, with 9 bases between. This CDR3 has 14 residues. Germline V CDR1 and CDR2: SSHAT, FNYEAQ (reference sequence). The CDR3 nucleotides are TGTGCCAGCAGCTTATCGGTCGGGCAAGAGACCCAGTACTTC. This sequence encodes CASSLSVGQETQYF.

There are many counts of this clonotype. The chain has TRBV27 and TRBJ2-3; 7 nucleotides match TRBD2. Germline V lookup: CDR1 MNHEY, CDR2 SMNVEV (reference sequence). The CDR3 is made up of 16 amino acids. V lost 0 bases and J lost 2; bases outside the gene matches: 5. In DNA, the CDR3 is TGTGCCAGCAGTTTATCACGACTAGCTGACACAGATACGCAGTATTTT. Protein product: CASSLSRLADTDTQYF.

This clonotype came up many times. The chain employs TRBV5-6 and TRBJ1-6; D is uncertain. This CDR3 contains 16 residues. The V gene lost 4 bases and the J gene lost 6 bases, with 17 bases spanning the gap. From germline, CDR1 is SGHDT and CDR2 YYEEEE. The CDR3 nucleotides read TGTGCCAGCAGCAAGTCCGGGATCCTGGTTAATTCACCCCTCCACTTT. It yields the protein CASSKSGILVNSPLHF. Supplemented by reference TRBV5-6 and TRBJ1-6, the full variable domain reads DAGVTQSPTHLIKTRGQQVTLRCSPKSGHDTVSWYQQALGQGPQFIFQYYEEEERQRGNFPDRFSGHQFPNYSSELNVNALLLGDSALYLCASSKSGILVNSPLHFGNGTRLTVT.

A few counts support this clonotype. Mismatch with germline at one junction end may stem from a read error. The rearrangement links TRBV5-1 to TRBJ1-2, with TRBD1 as a possible D gene (5 bases). Per germline, CDR1 SGHRS and CDR2 YFSETQ. The CDR3 is 14 amino acids. CDR3: CASSLTGQHYGYTF. CDR3 DNA: TGCGCCAGCAGCTTAACAGGACAACACTATGGCTACACTTTC.

This clonotype has just a few counts. J is TRBJ2-4 and V is TRBV6-1; TRBD1 matches at 7 bases. Trimming took 8 bases from V and 9 from J; bases not matched to a gene: 13. This CDR3 has 14 amino acids. Germline-derived CDR1 and CDR2 are MNHNS and SASEGT. The CDR3: CASEENFRDSIQYF. In DNA form, the CDR3 reads TGTGCCAGCGAAGAGAATTTCCGGGACAGCATTCAGTACTTC.

This clonotype was seen a handful of times. This sequence joins TRBV25-1 and TRBJ1-4; no reliable D call. CDR3 size: 13 residues. V lost 8 bases and J lost 5, with 12 bases in between. CDR1 is MGHDK, CDR2 SYGVNS, per germline. In DNA form, the CDR3 reads TGTGCCAGCGCTAACGTGAACAATGAAAAACTGTTTTTT. Its protein product is CASANVNNEKLFF.

The gene calls are TRBV19 and TRBJ1-5; D remains unclear. V was pared by 3 bases and J by 0 bases, with 12 bases between. The germline V gene encodes CDR1 LNHDA and CDR2 SQIVND (reference sequence). This CDR3 has 16 amino acids. The CDR3 bases are TGTGCCAGTAGTATGATCGGGATCTATAGCAATCAGCCCCAGCATTTT. Its translation is CASSMIGIYSNQPQHF. Full variable domain (remainder filled in from reference TRBV19 and TRBJ1-5): DGGITQSPKYLFRKEGQNVTLSCEQNLNHDAMYWYRQDPGQGLRLIYYSQIVNDFQKGDIAEGYSVSREKKESFPLTVTSAQKNPTAFYLCASSMIGIYSNQPQHFGDGTRLSIL.

This clonotype has more than one count but fewer than ten. The rearrangement links TRBV10-3 to TRBJ1-2; D is unclear. The CDR3 length is 15 residues. V was cut by 9 bases and J by 8 bases, with 25 bases left in between. Germline V CDR1 and CDR2: ENHRY, SYGVKD. The DNA of the CDR3 is TGTGCCATAAAAGAAAGGCCACGTACGGCTGGGGGCTACACCTTC. The encoded protein is CAIKERPRTAGGYTF.

The chain combines TRBV3-1 with TRBJ1-3, with 8 bases identical to TRBD1. In germline, CDR1 is LGHDT, CDR2 YNNKEL (reference sequence). The CDR3 is 17 residues long. After removal of 4 bases from V and 0 bases from J, the junction contained 8 bases not matched to a gene. In DNA, the CDR3 is TGTGCCAGCAGCCCCAGGACAGGGATCCTCTCTGGAAACACCATATATTTT. It translates to CASSPRTGILSGNTIYF.

V is TRBV11-2 and J is TRBJ2-3, with D perhaps being TRBD1 or TRBD2 (5 bases each). The CDR3 has 15 residues. V lost 3 bases and J 0 bases, leaving 10 bases between the germline ends. The germline V gene has CDR1 SGHAT and CDR2 FQNNGV. CDR3 sequence (DNA): TGTGCCAGCAGCTTCGTTTGGGGGAGCACAGATACGCAGTATTTT. It codes for CASSFVWGSTDTQYF.

This chain uses TRBV20-1 with TRBJ1-1, with TRBD1 as a possible D gene (6 bases). CDR3 size: 14 residues. Trimming shortened V by 5 bases and J by 5 bases, and 18 bases separated the two germline ends. CDR1 and CDR2 (germline): DFQATT, SNEGSKA (reference sequence). CDR3: CSALKGGAKTEAFF. The DNA for the CDR3 is TGCAGTGCTTTGAAGGGGGGGGCGAAGACTGAAGCTTTCTTT.

This chain links TRBV3-1 with TRBJ1-2; D ambiguous. Per germline, CDR1 LGHDT and CDR2 YNNKEL (reference sequence). The CDR3 consists of 13 residues. Trimming pared 3 bases from V and 7 bases from J, leaving 12 bases between. In nucleotides, the CDR3 is TGTGCCAGCAGCCAGTTAGCGAGCTCTGGCTACACCTTC. It codes for CASSQLASSGYTF.

This chain connects TRBV12-3 or TRBV12-4 to TRBJ2-3; D perhaps matches TRBD2 (5 bases). V dropped 2 bases and J dropped 5 bases, with 17 bases sitting between them. The CDR3 loop spans 16 amino acids. CDR3 region: CASSLNLNLAGDTQYF. The CDR3, as DNA: TGTGCCAGCAGTTTAAATCTAAATCTAGCAGGAGATACGCAGTATTTT.

This clonotype was seen a few times. The chain links TRBV10-2 to TRBJ1-1; 8 bases map to TRBD1. Germline CDR1 is WSHSY and CDR2 is SAAADI. The CDR3 consists of 13 residues. Trimming at V came to 8 bases and at J to 7 bases, leaving 9 bases not matched to a gene. CDR3: CASSRQGADEAFF. The CDR3 DNA reads as TGCGCCAGCTCCCGGCAGGGGGCCGATGAAGCTTTCTTT.

This clonotype came up a few times. This chain joins TRBV28 and TRBJ2-3; TRBD2 aligns across 9 bases. This CDR3 has 16 amino acids. The germline CDR1 and CDR2 sequences are MDHEN and SYDVKM. Germline trimming cut 0 bases from V and 3 bases from J; bases unmatched to any gene: 4. The CDR3 here is CASSLWSSGKTDTQYF. The DNA for the CDR3 is TGTGCCAGCAGTTTATGGTCTAGCGGGAAGACAGATACGCAGTATTTT.

This clonotype has at least ten counts. The genes are TRBV27 and TRBJ2-4, with 8 positions matching TRBD1. CDR3 length: 13 residues. Trimming removed 6 bases from V and 9 bases from J; junction bases left unmatched: 7. The germline V gene has CDR1 MNHEY and CDR2 SMNVEV (reference sequence). For the CDR3, the DNA is TGTGCCAGCAGCCCTGGACAGGGACTCATTCAGTACTTC. Translating gives CASSPGQGLIQYF.

The table lists this clonotype with a few counts. The chain has TRBV5-6 and TRBJ2-1; possible D gene TRBD2, 6 bases. CDR1 is SGHDT and CDR2 is YYEEEE in the germline V gene. The CDR3 is made up of 15 amino acids. V lost 1 base and J lost 4, with 12 bases in between. The CDR3 sequence is CASSLSSGLYNEQFF. The CDR3 DNA reads as TGTGCCAGCAGCTTGTCGAGCGGACTATACAATGAGCAGTTCTTC.

The chain joins TRBV7-3 to TRBJ1-3; D is undetermined. Germline V CDR1 and CDR2: SGHTA, FQGTGA. The CDR3 has 16 residues. The germline V and J ends were trimmed by 5 bases and 3 bases, with 17 bases remaining between them. Here the CDR3 reads CASSTHIVGSGNTIYF. CDR3 nucleotides: TGTGCCAGCAGCACCCATATAGTGGGGAGTGGAAACACCATATATTTT.

The chain combines TRBV24-1 with TRBJ2-1; D call uncertain. Germline V lookup: CDR1 KGHDR, CDR2 SFDVKD. The CDR3 loop spans 16 amino acids. The V and J ends lost 4 bases and 8 bases respectively, with 20 bases between them. This chain's CDR3 is CATSDSDTTPGDEQFF. In DNA, the CDR3 is TGTGCCACCAGTGACTCAGACACCACTCCGGGCGATGAGCAGTTCTTC.

The rearrangement uses TRBV11-2 and TRBJ2-2; D might be TRBD1 (6 bases). Per the germline V gene, CDR1 is SGHAT and CDR2 is FQNNGV. The V end lost 5 bases, the J end lost 1 base, and 14 bases lay between the germline ends. The CDR3 is made up of 16 amino acids. CDR3 sequence: CASSQTGTLNTGELFF. The CDR3 DNA reads TGTGCCAGCAGCCAGACCGGGACACTGAACACCGGGGAGCTGTTTTTT.